The 28 T cell receptor beta chains listed next were all sequenced from one sample in a study of PD-1 blockade in mismatch repair-deficient tumors. Antigens of these TCRs are unknown. Time point specified: identical approximately nine-day culture without peptide (control). The table came from immunoSEQ multiplex PCR; TCRdb's copy has only in-frame clones and leaves some out. The data contain over 11,000 clones, 86% of them singletons. Sequenced here: cells cultured in vitro, sampled from a patient treated with pembrolizumab. The source is an adult with mismatch repair-deficient cancer.

CDR3 sequence (DNA): TGTGCCAGCAGCTTTGGGGGGGCGTATGAAAAACTGTTTTTT. As protein: CASSFGGAYEKLFF. This chain links TRBV7-9 with TRBJ1-4, with TRBD1 as a possible D gene (6 bases). Trimming took off 3 bases at V and 6 bases at J, with 11 bases between the two ends. There are 14 residues in the CDR3. From germline, CDR1 is SEHNR and CDR2 FQNEAQ (reference sequence).

V gene TRBV7-5 combines with J gene TRBJ2-7; TRBD2, the table's D call, lacks a check against the DNA. TRBV7-5 is marked as a pseudogene. The CDR3 runs to 16 residues. The DNA for the CDR3 is TGTGTCAGAAGCCCAACTAGGAAGGGTACTTACTACGAGCAGTACTTC. Translating it yields CVRSPTRKGTYYEQYF.

The chain joins TRBV27 to TRBJ2-5; TRBD2 agrees at 7 bases. The CDR3 loop spans 17 amino acids. V lost 4 bases and J lost 5; bases outside the gene matches: 16. Germline CDR1 MNHEY, CDR2 SMNVEV (reference sequence). This CDR3 is CASSSAKTPGLGETQYF. CDR3 DNA: TGTGCCAGCAGTTCGGCTAAAACTCCCGGACTAGGGGAGACCCAGTACTTC.

The rearrangement joins TRBV27 to TRBJ2-7; TRBD2 is a possible D gene (5 bases). Germline V lookup: CDR1 MNHEY, CDR2 SMNVEV (reference sequence). Trimming left V 2 bases short and J 4 bases short, with 21 bases between. The CDR3 covers 17 residues. The CDR3 bases are TGTGCCAGCAGTTTAACCGACACTCCTGAGGGATTTTACGAGCAGTACTTC. Amino acids: CASSLTDTPEGFYEQYF.

The chain links TRBV28 to TRBJ2-7; 10 positions match TRBD1. The CDR3 is 17 residues long. Per the germline V gene, CDR1 is MDHEN and CDR2 is SYDVKM. Trimming cost V 5 bases and J 4 bases; bases outside gene matches: 14. CDR3 loop: CASSALGGQGIRYEQYF. CDR3 in DNA: TGTGCCAGCAGTGCTTTGGGGGGACAGGGGATTCGATACGAGCAGTACTTC.

The chain combines TRBV11-3 with TRBJ1-6, with 12 bases matching TRBD1. Germline V gene data show CDR1 as SGHNT and CDR2 as YENEEA. This CDR3 region has 16 residues. V lost 5 bases to trimming and J lost 8 bases; unmatched junction nucleotides: 7. Here the CDR3 reads CASSQGTGGSHSPLHF. The DNA of the CDR3 is TGTGCCAGCAGCCAAGGGACAGGGGGCTCCCATTCACCCCTCCACTTT.

By proportion, this clone is large. This chain uses TRBV5-1 with TRBJ2-2; D might be TRBD2 (5 bases). Germline CDR1 is SGHRS and CDR2 is YFSETQ. V lost 4 bases and J lost 2, with 15 bases in between. The CDR3 contains 16 residues. CDR3 DNA: TGCGCCAGCAGCCCCCATCGGGATCCAAACACCGGGGAGCTGTTTTTT. It codes for CASSPHRDPNTGELFF.

V gene TRBV19 combines with J gene TRBJ2-1; 11 bases fit TRBD1. This CDR3 spans 15 amino acids. The junction had 7 bases not matched to a gene; V was cut back by 7 bases and J by 5 bases. Germline CDR1 and CDR2: LNHDA and SQIVND (reference sequence). In DNA form, the CDR3 reads TGTGCCAGTAAAGGGACAGGGGGGGGTGACAATGAGCAGTTCTTC. Translating it yields CASKGTGGGDNEQFF.

This chain uses TRBV6-6 with TRBJ2-5; 8 nucleotides align to TRBD2. The germline CDR1 and CDR2 sequences are MNHNY and SVGAGI (reference sequence). The CDR3 loop spans 16 amino acids. Unmatched junction bases numbered 8, after V lost 0 bases and J lost 5 bases. The DNA for the CDR3 is TGTGCCAGCAGTTACTCTGTGGCGGGAGGAGGCGAGACCCAGTACTTC. This gives the protein CASSYSVAGGGETQYF.

V usage is TRBV27 and J usage is TRBJ2-3, with 9 bases lining up with TRBD2. CDR1 is MNHEY and CDR2 is SMNVEV in the germline V gene (reference sequence). The V gene end was trimmed by 8 bases and the J gene end by 4 bases; junction bases not matched to a gene: 13. The CDR3 runs 16 residues. The CDR3 is CASGWASGNSPDTQYF. The CDR3 DNA reads TGTGCCAGCGGATGGGCTAGCGGGAACAGCCCAGATACGCAGTATTTT.

The CDR3 DNA reads as TGTGCCAGCATCCGCGGGACTAGCGGCTACGAGCAGTACTTC. Protein product: CASIRGTSGYEQYF. V usage is TRBV2 and J usage is TRBJ2-7; 11 positions agree with TRBD2. The CDR3 is made up of 14 amino acids. Germline V gene lookup returns CDR1 SNHLY and CDR2 FYNNEI. The V gene end was trimmed by 7 bases and the J gene end by 3 bases; junction bases not matched to a gene: 5.

V gene TRBV18 combines with J gene TRBJ2-7, with TRBD2 as a possible D gene (5 bases). The CDR3 covers 12 residues. Trimming stripped 5 bases from V and 6 bases from J, with 11 bases between. Germline assignment: CDR1 KGHSH and CDR2 LQKENI. In DNA, the CDR3 is TGTGCCAGCTCAGCAACTAGTGGCGAGCAGTACTTC. Protein: CASSATSGEQYF.

The rearrangement joins TRBV6-5 to TRBJ2-2; D perhaps matches TRBD1 (6 bases). Deletions cut 2 bases from V and 5 bases from J, with 9 bases between. Per germline, CDR1 MNHEY and CDR2 SVGAGI. This CDR3 has 14 amino acids. Here the CDR3 DNA reads TGTGCCAGCAGTTACAGGGGGAATACCGGGGAGCTGTTTTTT. Translation: CASSYRGNTGELFF.

As concerns this clone: Sequence at one end of the junction differs from germline and may be a read error. V and J are TRBV7-9 and TRBJ2-3; D not certain. Germline V gene sequence: CDR1 SEHNR, CDR2 FQNEAQ (reference sequence). The CDR3 length is 14 residues. The CDR3 DNA sequence: TGTGCCAGCACCCGGAACCGGTACACAGATCCGCAGTATTTT. Translation: CASTRNRYTDPQYF.

The chain combines TRBV23-1 with TRBJ1-1; D ambiguous. TRBV23-1 is an open reading frame whose function is uncertain. CDR3 length equals 15 residues. Trimming removed 7 bases at V and 5 bases at J, with 20 bases between. CDR3 nucleotide sequence: TGCGCCAGCATTTCGGGAACGGGGAAGAATACTGAAGCTTTCTTT. Translation: CASISGTGKNTEAFF.

The V gene is TRBV21-1, the J gene TRBJ1-5. TRBV21-1 is listed as a pseudogene. The CDR3 has 16 amino acids. The DNA of the CDR3 is TGTGCCAGCAGCAAAGATGCAAGGGCGATCGGTCAGCCCCAGCATTTT. Residues: CASSKDARAIGQPQHF.

This clone is a singleton in its sample. CDR3 loop: CASSPPGPSGSYGQYF. The DNA of the CDR3 is TGTGCCAGCAGTCCCCCCGGGCCTAGCGGGAGTTATGGGCAGTACTTC. The rearrangement joins TRBV6-6 to TRBJ2-7; TRBD2 matches at 10 bases. CDR1 MNHNY and CDR2 SVGAGI come from the germline V gene (reference sequence). This CDR3 region has 16 residues. V dropped 5 bases and J dropped 9; count of bases not matched to a gene: 16.

The V gene is TRBV29-1, the J gene TRBJ1-1; D not certain. With 4 bases removed from V and 4 bases from J, the gap between germline ends came to 4 bases. Germline V gene sequence: CDR1 SQVTM, CDR2 ANQGSEA. CDR3 size: 10 residues. The CDR3 nucleotides are TGCAGCGTTGGGGGCACTGAAGCTTTCTTT. Translation: CSVGGTEAFF.

J is TRBJ1-4 and V is TRBV4-1; the match to TRBD1 covers 7 bases. Germline assignment: CDR1 MGHRA and CDR2 YSYEKL. The CDR3 sequence is 17 residues long. Unmatched junction bases numbered 6, after V lost 2 bases and J lost 0 bases. The CDR3 sequence: CASSQLGTATTNEKLFF. DNA of the CDR3: TGCGCCAGCAGCCAACTTGGGACAGCCACAACTAATGAAAAACTGTTTTTT.

This chain uses TRBV5-1 with TRBJ2-5, with TRBD1 matching 7 bases. This CDR3 spans 14 amino acids. Germline assignment: CDR1 SGHRS and CDR2 YFSETQ. Losses at the gene ends were 7 bases for V and 2 bases for J; bases not matched to a gene: 8. CDR3 bases: TGCGCCAGCCACAGGGGCGTAGGGCAAGAGACCCAGTACTTC. Its translation is CASHRGVGQETQYF.

The V call is TRBV28, the J call TRBJ2-7; D is unresolved. The CDR3 is made up of 14 amino acids. V was shortened by 3 bases and J by 3 bases, with 12 bases between the two germline ends. CDR1 is MDHEN and CDR2 is SYDVKM in the germline V gene. In DNA form, the CDR3 reads TGTGCCAGCAGTTTCCCCGACTCCATCTACGAGCAGTACTTC. Protein: CASSFPDSIYEQYF. Variable domain in full (rest from reference TRBV28 and TRBJ2-7): DVKVTQSSRYLVKRTGEKVFLECVQDMDHENMFWYRQDPGLGLRLIYFSYDVKMKEKGDIPEGYSVSREKKERFSLILESASTNQTSMYLCASSFPDSIYEQYFGPGTRLTVT.

The chain recombines TRBV10-3 with TRBJ1-1; 9 bases match TRBD1. Looked up from germline, CDR1 is ENHRY and CDR2 is SYGVKD. Unmatched junction bases numbered 9, after V lost 0 bases and J lost 7 bases. CDR3 length equals 16 residues. The CDR3, as DNA: TGTGCCATCAGTGAGTCGGTAACAGGGGGCCCGAGTGAAGCTTTCTTT. Translated: CAISESVTGGPSEAFF.

The CDR3 here is CASSPPDGRQDTQYF. The CDR3 DNA reads TGTGCCAGCTCACCACCGGACGGGAGGCAAGATACGCAGTATTTT. The rearrangement uses TRBV18 and TRBJ2-3; TRBD2 matches at 7 bases. Trimming at V came to 0 bases and at J to 5 bases, leaving 5 bases not matched to a gene. Germline CDR1 is KGHSH and CDR2 is LQKENI. The CDR3 loop spans 15 amino acids.

This clone was seen a handful of times. J is TRBJ1-5 and V is TRBV7-9; 7 bases fit TRBD1. This CDR3 contains 12 residues. CDR1 is SEHNR, CDR2 FQNEAQ, per germline (reference sequence). V shed 1 base and J 10 bases; nucleotides not matched to a gene: 1. The CDR3 DNA reads as TGTGCCAGCAGCTTAGAAGGGGGCCCCCAGCATTTT. It is translated as CASSLEGGPQHF.

The chain is built from TRBV28 and TRBJ2-1, with 9 bases identical to TRBD2. Looked up from germline, CDR1 is MDHEN and CDR2 is SYDVKM. Trimming at V came to 5 bases and at J to 5 bases, leaving 7 bases not matched to a gene. The CDR3 sequence is 15 residues long. CDR3 sequence reads: CASSPSGRLHNEQFF. CDR3 coding DNA: TGTGCCAGCAGTCCCAGCGGGAGGCTCCACAATGAGCAGTTCTTC. Full variable domain (rest looked up from reference TRBV28 and TRBJ2-1): DVKVTQSSRYLVKRTGEKVFLECVQDMDHENMFWYRQDPGLGLRLIYFSYDVKMKEKGDIPEGYSVSREKKERFSLILESASTNQTSMYLCASSPSGRLHNEQFFGPGTRLTVL.

J is TRBJ2-7 and V is TRBV7-8; perhaps D is TRBD1 or TRBD2 (5 bases each). Germline V lookup: CDR1 SGHVS, CDR2 FQNEAQ. The length of the CDR3 is 15 residues. V lost 1 base and J lost 6, with 16 bases in between. The CDR3 coding sequence is TGTGCCAGCAGCTTAGGACCGGGGCCAGCAGGCGAGCAGTACTTC. It yields the protein CASSLGPGPAGEQYF. The full variable domain, its missing parts supplied by reference TRBV7-8 and TRBJ2-7, is GAGVSQSPRYKVAKRGQDVALRCDPISGHVSLFWYQQALGQGPEFLTYFQNEAQLDKSGLPSDRFFAERPEGSVSTLKIQRTQQEDSAVYLCASSLGPGPAGEQYFGPGTRLTVT.

V gene TRBV19 combines with J gene TRBJ2-7, with 9 bases that match TRBD1. V lost 6 bases and J lost 4; bases outside the gene matches: 4. Germline V gene data show CDR1 as LNHDA and CDR2 as SQIVND (reference sequence). This CDR3 spans 13 amino acids. CDR3 nucleotides: TGTGCCAGTAGCCTGACAGGGGGGTACGAGCAGTACTTC. Its translation is CASSLTGGYEQYF.

This chain connects TRBV12-5 to TRBJ2-7, with 8 bases aligning to TRBD1. The germline CDR1 and CDR2 sequences are LGHNT and FRNRAP. V shed 2 bases and J 9 bases; nucleotides not matched to a gene: 12. The CDR3 length is 15 residues. This CDR3 reads CASGLTTGTGYRQYF. In nucleotides, the CDR3 is TGTGCTAGTGGTTTGACAACCGGGACAGGTTATCGGCAGTACTTC. The whole variable domain, filled in from reference TRBV12-5 and TRBJ2-7, reads DARVTQTPRHKVTEMGQEVTMRCQPILGHNTVFWYRQTMMQGLELLAYFRNRAPLDDSGMPKDRFSAEMPDATLATLKIQPSEPRDSAVYFCASGLTTGTGYRQYFGPGTRLTVT.